This T cell receptor (beta chain) was sequenced for a study of OX40 agonist ivuxolimab in advanced cancers. Study overall: Ivuxolimab was administered intravenously to patients at 0.01 to 10 mg/kg every 2 weeks. Recorded diagnoses for dose-escalation patients were hepatocellular carcinoma, melanoma, renal cell or head and neck cancer.

Points on this clone: What it recognizes is unknown.

Blood got drawn at baseline, again on cycle 4 day 1, and then on cycle 7 day 1. CDR3 length: 13 residues. V lost 1 base and J 13 bases, leaving 16 bases between the germline ends. Germline CDR1 reads SGHDN; CDR2 reads FVKESK. Data came from immunoSEQ multiplex PCR; TCRdb stores just in-frame clones and leaves some out. This table holds roughly 89,000 clones, about nine tenths found once. Study-level points and caveats: Also showing low normalized T-cell clonal expansion were some of the nonresponders.

The chain employs TRBV14 and TRBJ1-2; D might be TRBD1 (5 bases). The source of this sequence is an adult with an advanced solid tumor such as melanoma, head and neck, liver or kidney cancer. Specimen: CD4+ or CD8+ T cells sorted from blood, collected in a trial of the OX40 agonist ivuxolimab. Here the CDR3 reads CASSQVGTSRPTF. CDR3 sequence (DNA): TGTGCCAGCAGCCAAGTTGGGACCTCTAGGCCCACCTTC.